This TCR beta chain derives from a study of Ad26.COV2.S vaccination and SARS-CoV-2 variants. Study-wide results and limits: Those who received vaccine or placebo ended up with similar non-spike TCR breadth. Using TCR breadth and depth analyses may have led to underestimated total T cell responses.

Treatment of the sample: around 19 received Ad26.COV2.S at low or high dose, single or two shots; roughly five received placebo; per-sample allocation not given. Samples analyzed were those drawn on day 63 after the first vaccine or placebo injection. Ad26 vector vaccine expressed Wuhan-strain SARS-CoV-2 spike. Notes on this clone: Antigen: not known.

The CDR3 contains 15 residues. CDR1 is SGDLS, CDR2 YYNGEE, per germline. Deletions cut 1 base from V and 2 bases from J, with 11 bases between. The assay was immunoSEQ multiplex PCR, and TCRdb's table has in-frame clones only and misses some. The data contain about 440,000 clones, 90% of them seen just once; the ten biggest clones take up less than 4.5%. The receptor was isolated from a person between 18 and 59 years old who received the Ad26.COV2.S COVID-19 vaccine or a placebo. This chain connects TRBV9 to TRBJ2-3; D gene ambiguous. The sample here was peripheral blood, taken in a trial of Ad26.COV2.S vaccine versus placebo. CDR3: CASSVTAQNTDTQYF. The CDR3 DNA is TGTGCCAGCAGCGTAACAGCTCAGAACACAGATACGCAGTATTTT.